Presented here are 14 T cell receptor beta chains from one specimen sequenced in a study of blood T cells in healthy people across ages. For the second PCR, which ran for roughly 6 to 11 cycles, a sample-barcoded 5' primer and a J-beta primer mix were used. From the 5' RACE reads, TCRdb called clonotypes with MiXCR, one entry per CDR3 protein. The sample shows 720,000 or so distinct CDR3 sequences, around 43% of them seen only once. Sample: blood. The origin of the receptors is a man at least 80 years old in good health.

To note about this clonotype: A much larger clone lies a single base off, so this may be a read error. The CDR3 DNA sequence: TGTACCATCAGTGAAGTTGAAAAGCCCCAGCATTTT. Protein product: CTISEVEKPQHF. V gene TRBV10-3 combines with J gene TRBJ1-5; D unresolved. Looked up from germline, CDR1 is ENHRY and CDR2 is SYGVKD. The CDR3 sequence is 12 residues long.

This rearrangement joins TRBV11-2 to TRBJ2-1; D is perhaps TRBD2 (7 bases). The CDR3 length is 14 residues. Trimming left V 0 bases short and J 10 bases short, with 13 bases between. Germline V CDR1 and CDR2: SGHAT, FQNNGV. DNA for the CDR3: TGTGCCAGCAGCTTAGATCGGGGGGCGCTCGAGCAGTTCTTC. Its translation is CASSLDRGALEQFF. The complete variable domain, with remaining parts taken from reference TRBV11-2 and TRBJ2-1, reads EAGVAQSPRYKIIEKRQSVAFWCNPISGHATLYWYQQILGQGPKLLIQFQNNGVVDDSQLPKDRFSAERLKGVDSTLKIQPAKLEDSAVYLCASSLDRGALEQFFGPGTRLTVL.

This clonotype has a count of ten or more. CDR3 region: CASSGTSIGREQYF. The CDR3 DNA sequence: TGCGCCAGCAGCGGGACTAGCATCGGACGGGAGCAGTACTTC. The J gene is TRBJ2-7, the V gene TRBV5-1; TRBD2 aligns across 9 bases. Losses at the gene ends were 4 bases for V and 7 bases for J; bases not matched to a gene: 9. Germline V CDR1 and CDR2: SGHRS, YFSETQ. This CDR3 is built from 14 residues.

The CDR3 spells CASSESSLKGDTQYF. CDR3 nucleotides: TGCGCCAGCAGTGAGTCGAGCCTGAAGGGGGATACGCAGTATTTT. This chain links TRBV10-1 with TRBJ2-3; TRBD1 might be the D (5 bases). The CDR3 spans 15 residues. The V and J ends lost 0 bases and 6 bases respectively, with 13 bases between them. CDR1 and CDR2 from the germline V gene are WNHNN and SYGVQD (reference sequence).

The CDR3: CAWSPLGTPPETQYF. The CDR3 region has the DNA TGTGCCTGGAGTCCCCTCGGGACCCCGCCAGAGACCCAGTACTTC. The chain recombines TRBV30 with TRBJ2-5; D possibly uses TRBD1 or TRBD2 (5 bases each). Trimming stripped 2 bases from V and 4 bases from J, with 17 bases between. Germline lookup yields CDR1 GTSNPN and CDR2 SVGIG (reference sequence). This CDR3 is 15 amino acids long.

In its sample, this clonotype was seen many times. V gene TRBV10-3 combines with J gene TRBJ1-5, with D uncertain. The CDR3 is 12 amino acids. Germline lookup yields CDR1 ENHRY and CDR2 SYGVKD. The V end was cut by 2 bases, the J end by 1 base, with 0 bases between. The CDR3 region has the DNA TGTGCCATCAGTGAGAGCAATCAGCCCCAGCATTTT. This translates into CAISESNQPQHF.

With respect to this clonotype: A much larger clone differs from this one at a single base, so this may be a read error. The chain joins TRBV29-1 to TRBJ2-7, with 8 nucleotides matching TRBD1. The CDR3 length is 11 residues. Unmatched junction bases numbered 9, after V lost 7 bases and J lost 10 bases. The V gene's germline CDR1 is SQVTM and CDR2 ANQGSEA. Written as DNA, the CDR3 is TGCAGCGCTGACAGGGGAGAGATCCAGTACTTC. Residues: CSADRGEIQYF.

This rearrangement joins TRBV25-1 to TRBJ2-4; possibly TRBD1 for D (6 bases). The end of the DNA fits TRBJ2-5 better, so the J call may be wrong. From germline, CDR1 is MGHDK and CDR2 SYGVNS. The CDR3 length is 15 residues. The DNA of the CDR3 is TGTGCCAGCAGTGACAGGGGCGAAAGGGGAGAGACCCAGTACTTC. It translates to CASSDRGERGETQYF.

The rearrangement links TRBV5-1 to TRBJ1-2; D gene ambiguous. With 0 bases removed from V and 0 bases from J, the gap between germline ends came to 6 bases. This CDR3 has 14 amino acids. The germline gives CDR1 SGHRS, CDR2 YFSETQ. The CDR3 reads CASSLAMANYGYTF. CDR3 nucleotide sequence: TGCGCCAGCAGCTTGGCAATGGCTAACTATGGCTACACCTTC.

The rearrangement uses TRBV24-1 and TRBJ2-1; D is ambiguous. The J call is uncertain, as TRBJ2-7 better fits the DNA end. This CDR3 has 15 residues. The germline V gene encodes CDR1 KGHDR and CDR2 SFDVKD. The CDR3 loop reads CATSDSPNSYNEQYF. In nucleotides, the CDR3 is TGTGCCACCAGTGATTCTCCTAACTCCTACAATGAGCAGTACTTC.

The chain couples TRBV11-3 to TRBJ2-4; TRBD2 aligns across 7 bases. V was pared by 1 base and J by 5 bases, with 5 bases of the junction left unmatched. Germline V gene sequence: CDR1 SGHNT, CDR2 YENEEA. This CDR3 comprises 15 residues. CDR3 sequence reads: CASSLGGSNENIQYF. The DNA of the CDR3 is TGTGCCAGCAGCTTAGGCGGGAGCAATGAAAACATTCAGTACTTC.

The rearrangement uses TRBV2 and TRBJ1-4; D perhaps matches TRBD1 (5 bases). Germline CDR1 SNHLY, CDR2 FYNNEI. The CDR3 consists of 16 residues. V lost 10 bases and J lost 2, with 20 bases in between. The CDR3 loop is CATCSGRAFTNEKLFF. The DNA for the CDR3 is TGTGCCACTTGCAGCGGCAGGGCGTTCACTAATGAAAAACTGTTTTTT.

As to this clonotype: A much larger clone differs from this one at a single base, so this may be a read error. DNA for the CDR3: TGTACCAGCAGCCAAGGGTGGGGCAATCAGCCCCAGCATTTT. Amino acid sequence: CTSSQGWGNQPQHF. The J gene is TRBJ1-5, the V gene TRBV5-5; D remains unclear. The CDR3 contains 14 residues. Per the germline V gene, CDR1 is SGHKS and CDR2 is YYEKEE (reference sequence).

This clonotype has ten or more counts. The chain's CDR3 is CASRKAGEGTDTQYF. As DNA, the CDR3 is TGTGCCAGCAGAAAAGCGGGAGAGGGAACAGATACGCAGTATTTT. The V and J genes are TRBV28 and TRBJ2-3; 8 bases align to TRBD2. V dropped 6 bases and J dropped 3; count of bases not matched to a gene: 8. The CDR3 is made up of 15 amino acids. CDR1 and CDR2 (germline): MDHEN, SYDVKM. Drawing the rest from reference TRBV28 and TRBJ2-3, the complete variable domain is DVKVTQSSRYLVKRTGEKVFLECVQDMDHENMFWYRQDPGLGLRLIYFSYDVKMKEKGDIPEGYSVSREKKERFSLILESASTNQTSMYLCASRKAGEGTDTQYFGPGTRLTVL.